This T cell receptor (beta chain) was identified during a study of blood T cell repertoires in COVID-19. In the original workflow: By means of reference gene primer amplification, nucleated cell counts were estimated. Using immunoSEQ multiplex PCR, the repertoire was profiled, and TCRdb retains in-frame clones only, with some absent. The V and J calls and clone size were taken over from that table, and D and trimming were inferred from the DNA. Found here are about 78,000 clones, roughly 88% of them singletons; the top ten hold about 1%. Germline loops: CDR1 SNHLY, CDR2 FYNNEI. The CDR3 contains 14 residues. V dropped 2 bases and J dropped 5 bases, with 12 bases sitting between them.

The clonotype was recovered from a woman aged 50 to 60 in a cohort sampled during active COVID-19. Sequenced input: peripheral blood. The rearrangement uses TRBV2 and TRBJ1-1, with D possibly being TRBD1 (5 bases). The CDR3 DNA sequence: TGTGCCAGCAGTGAAAGGTCAGGGAGGACTGAAGCTTTCTTT. It is translated as CASSERSGRTEAFF.